Below, 2 T cell receptor beta chains from the same sample are listed, as sequenced in a study of metastatic and nonmetastatic thyroid tumors. Each patient came to thyroid surgery without any prior treatment (of any kind). TCRdb redid the clone calls on the PCR reads using MiXCR. The data show some 55,000 clones, roughly 29% seen once. The sample consisted of blood. These TCRs come from a female donor with papillary thyroid cancer or a benign thyroid nodule (not recorded which). Some clones in this sample may be carry-over from other donors' samples.

The rearrangement uses TRBV5-4 and TRBJ2-6; D may be TRBD1 (6 bases). Trimming pared 4 bases from V and 12 bases from J, leaving 14 bases between. CDR1 and CDR2 from the germline V gene are SGHNT and YYREEE (reference sequence). The CDR3 sequence is 13 residues long. The CDR3: CASSTAGVGVLTF. CDR3 nucleotide sequence: TGTGCCAGCAGCACCGCAGGGGTCGGCGTCCTGACTTTC.

The chain recombines TRBV5-1 with TRBJ2-3; 7 bases match TRBD2. Trimming removed 4 bases from V and 6 bases from J; junction bases left unmatched: 5. The CDR3 spans 13 residues. Germline loops: CDR1 SGHRS, CDR2 YFSETQ. The CDR3 is CASSGGGTDTQYF. The CDR3 DNA sequence: TGCGCCAGCAGCGGGGGAGGGACGGATACGCAGTATTTT.